This entry is about one T cell receptor (beta chain). This clone appeared once. Its antigen is unknown. Qualities for individual bases were not recorded, and no much larger clone is one base off. These data are taken from a study of blood T cell repertoires in COVID-19 (dated by TCRdb to between 2020 and 2021). Regarding the complete study: Samples covering the acute and convalescent phases of COVID-19 were provided by collaborators in the United States, Italy and Spain. The material from the prospective study consisted of cDNA or gDNA derived from T cells, B-cell-depleted T cells, or PBMCs. Subjects who had been exposed to COVID-19, were actively infected with it, or had recovered from it provided the deeply sampled blood TCRbeta repertoires that made up the dataset. The repertoires were released in a freely available public database meant as a resource for research on the immune response to SARS-CoV-2. The samples were drawn from the first 160 participants of the ongoing ImmuneRACE study and from 950 to 1,500 subjects provided by 6 global collaborators. Nearly every sample came with metadata listing a de-identified subject ID, COVID-19 status, age in years and sex. Where available, HLA class I and class II types were taken from metadata supplied by the sample provider and were not determined by assay-based typing. The paper's findings and limits, for the study overall: How much clinical and demographic metadata was included differed by source and by participant, and the metadata was provided uncurated.

Trimming accounts for 4 bases at V and 4 bases at J, while the number of junction bases matched to no gene is 9. The CDR3 runs 16 amino acids, cysteine and phenylalanine included. Only the CDR3 part of the read is kept: 48 bases, read in frame from the first base. CDR1 is given as LGHDT and CDR2 as YNNKEL, both from the germline V gene (reference sequence). The immunoSEQ Assay, a bias-controlled multiplex PCR, was used to amplify TCRbeta CDR3 regions from genomic DNA. Per the original workflow: The number of nucleated cells in each sample was estimated by amplification of reference gene primers within the assay. Sequence reads were collapsed and filtered to measure the absolute abundance of every unique TCRbeta CDR3 rearrangement. For each sample, productive Simpson clonality was calculated as the square root of Simpson's diversity index over productive rearrangements. The table was pulled from immuneACCESS by TCRdb, which kept in-frame rearrangements only. Such tables lose some clones; where checked, under half of the loss comes from unresolved V genes, and the rest has no known cause. The D gene and trimming were derived from the DNA, and the V and J assignments and clone size from that table. The sample table records some 62,000 clones; around 80% of these occur just once. The ten biggest clones cover around a sixth of the sample.

Each collaborating institution followed its own protocols to collect whole blood in K2EDTA tubes. For TCRbeta analysis, collaborator samples were shipped as frozen whole blood, as isolated PBMCs, or as DNA extracted from either sample type. Recombination linked TRBV3-1 (or the pseudogene TRBV3-2) to TRBJ2-7, with 11 bases matching TRBD2. The sample was peripheral blood. This clonotype was sampled from a man in his fifties or sixties with acute or convalescent COVID-19. The CDR3 amino acid sequence is: CASSPSASGRNYEQYF. The DNA sequence is as follows: TGTGCCAGCAGCCCGAGTGCTAGCGGGAGGAATTACGAGCAGTACTTC.